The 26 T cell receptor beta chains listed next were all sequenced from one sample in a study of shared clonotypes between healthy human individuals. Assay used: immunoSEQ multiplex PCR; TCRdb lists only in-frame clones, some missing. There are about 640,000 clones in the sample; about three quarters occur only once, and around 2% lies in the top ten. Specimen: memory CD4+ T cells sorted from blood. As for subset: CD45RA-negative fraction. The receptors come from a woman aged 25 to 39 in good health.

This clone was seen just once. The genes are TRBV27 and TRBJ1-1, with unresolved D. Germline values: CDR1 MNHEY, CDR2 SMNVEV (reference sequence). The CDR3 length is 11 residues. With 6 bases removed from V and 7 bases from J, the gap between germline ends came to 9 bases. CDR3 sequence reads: CASRTYGEAFF. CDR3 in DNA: TGTGCCAGCAGGACGTATGGTGAAGCTTTCTTT.

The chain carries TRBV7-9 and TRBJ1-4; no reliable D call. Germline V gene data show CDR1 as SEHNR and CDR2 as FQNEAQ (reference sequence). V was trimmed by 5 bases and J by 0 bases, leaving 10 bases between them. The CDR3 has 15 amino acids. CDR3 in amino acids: CASSTLRTTNEKLFF. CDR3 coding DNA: TGTGCCAGCAGCACCCTAAGAACAACTAATGAAAAACTGTTTTTT.

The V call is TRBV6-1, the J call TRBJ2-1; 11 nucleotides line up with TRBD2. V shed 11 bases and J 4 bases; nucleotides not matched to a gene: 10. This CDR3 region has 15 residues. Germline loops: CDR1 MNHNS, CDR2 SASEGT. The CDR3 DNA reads TGTGCCTGCAAAACTAGCGGGAGCTCTTACAATGAGCAGTTCTTC. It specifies CACKTSGSSYNEQFF.

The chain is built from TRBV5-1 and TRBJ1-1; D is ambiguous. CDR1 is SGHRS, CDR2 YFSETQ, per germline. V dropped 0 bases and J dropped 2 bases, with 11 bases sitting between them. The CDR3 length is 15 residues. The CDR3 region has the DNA TGCGCCAGCAGCTTGGCCCTCTGGGTAAACACTGAAGCTTTCTTT. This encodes CASSLALWVNTEAFF.

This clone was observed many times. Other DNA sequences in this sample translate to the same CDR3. Written as DNA, the CDR3 is TGTGCCAGCAGCTTGGGGGATACGCAGTATTTT. The encoded protein is CASSLGDTQYF. The chain has TRBV5-4 and TRBJ2-3; D is unresolved. Germline CDR1 reads SGHNT; CDR2 reads YYREEE (reference sequence). The CDR3 is 11 residues long. Deletions cut 0 bases from V and 6 bases from J, with 2 bases between. Looking up the rest from reference TRBV5-4 and TRBJ2-3 gives the full variable domain: ETGVTQSPTHLIKTRGQQVTLRCSSQSGHNTVSWYQQALGQGPQFIFQYYREEENGRGNFPPRFSGLQFPNYSSELNVNALELDDSALYLCASSLGDTQYFGPGTRLTVL.

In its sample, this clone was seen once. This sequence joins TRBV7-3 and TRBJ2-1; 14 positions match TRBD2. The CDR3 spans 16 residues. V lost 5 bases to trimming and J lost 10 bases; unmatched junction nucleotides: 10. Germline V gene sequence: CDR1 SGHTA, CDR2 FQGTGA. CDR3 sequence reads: CASSHTGLAGGREQFF. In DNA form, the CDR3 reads TGTGCCAGCAGCCACACAGGACTAGCGGGAGGTCGGGAGCAGTTCTTC.

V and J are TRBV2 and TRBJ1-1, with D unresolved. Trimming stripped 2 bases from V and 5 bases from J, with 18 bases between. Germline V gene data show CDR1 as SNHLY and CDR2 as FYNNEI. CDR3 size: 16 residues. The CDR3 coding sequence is TGTGCCAGCAGTGAATATTGGGGTGGGGAGAAAACTGAAGCTTTCTTT. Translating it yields CASSEYWGGEKTEAFF.

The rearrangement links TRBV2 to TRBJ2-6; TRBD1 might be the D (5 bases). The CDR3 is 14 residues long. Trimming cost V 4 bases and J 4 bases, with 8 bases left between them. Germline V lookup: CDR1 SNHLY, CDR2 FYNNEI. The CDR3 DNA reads TGTGCCAGCAGTGCCAGGGCCGGGGCCAACGTCCTGACTTTC. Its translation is CASSARAGANVLTF.

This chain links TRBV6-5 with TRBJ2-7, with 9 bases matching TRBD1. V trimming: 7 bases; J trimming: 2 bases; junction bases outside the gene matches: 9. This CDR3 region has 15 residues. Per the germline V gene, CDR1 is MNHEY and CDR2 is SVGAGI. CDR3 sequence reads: CASTIDRGSTYEQYF. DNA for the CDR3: TGTGCCAGCACCATCGACAGGGGGTCGACCTACGAGCAGTACTTC.

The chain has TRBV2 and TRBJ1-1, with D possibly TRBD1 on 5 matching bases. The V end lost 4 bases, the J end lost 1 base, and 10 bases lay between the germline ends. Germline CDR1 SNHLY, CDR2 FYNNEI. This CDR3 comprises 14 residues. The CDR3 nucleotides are TGTGCCAGCAGTGCGCACAGGACGAACACTGAAGCTTTCTTT. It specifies CASSAHRTNTEAFF. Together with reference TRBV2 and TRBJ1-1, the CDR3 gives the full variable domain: EPEVTQTPSHQVTQMGQEVILRCVPISNHLYFYWYRQILGQKVEFLVSFYNNEISEKSEIFDDQFSVERPDGSNFTLKIRSTKLEDSAMYFCASSAHRTNTEAFFGQGTRLTVV.

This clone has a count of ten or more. This chain's CDR3 is CASSSPGLAGETQYF. CDR3 DNA: TGTGCCAGCAGCTCCCCTGGACTAGCGGGAGAGACCCAGTACTTC. The chain joins TRBV5-8 to TRBJ2-5; 11 bases agree with TRBD2. CDR3 length equals 15 residues. Germline-derived CDR1 and CDR2 are SGHTS and YDEGEE. The ends lost 3 bases at V and 4 bases at J; junction bases unmatched: 5.

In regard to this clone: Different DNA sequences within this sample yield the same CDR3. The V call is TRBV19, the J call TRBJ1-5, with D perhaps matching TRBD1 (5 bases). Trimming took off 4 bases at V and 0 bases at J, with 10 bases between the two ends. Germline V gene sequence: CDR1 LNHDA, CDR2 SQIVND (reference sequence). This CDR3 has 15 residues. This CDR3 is CASSRGRDSNQPQHF. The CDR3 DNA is TGTGCCAGTAGTAGGGGCCGTGATAGCAATCAGCCCCAGCATTTT.

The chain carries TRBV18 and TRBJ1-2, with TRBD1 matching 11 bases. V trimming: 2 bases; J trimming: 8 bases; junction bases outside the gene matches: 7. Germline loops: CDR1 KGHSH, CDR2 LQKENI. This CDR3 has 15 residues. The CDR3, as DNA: TGTGCCAGCTCACCAATGTTGGGACAGGGGGACGGCTACACCTTC. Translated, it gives CASSPMLGQGDGYTF.

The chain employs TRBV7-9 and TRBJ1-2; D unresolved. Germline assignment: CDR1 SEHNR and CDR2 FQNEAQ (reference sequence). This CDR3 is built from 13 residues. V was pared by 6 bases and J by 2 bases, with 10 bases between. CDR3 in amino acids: CASRDGNNYGYTF. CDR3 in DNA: TGTGCCAGCAGAGACGGGAACAACTATGGCTACACCTTC.

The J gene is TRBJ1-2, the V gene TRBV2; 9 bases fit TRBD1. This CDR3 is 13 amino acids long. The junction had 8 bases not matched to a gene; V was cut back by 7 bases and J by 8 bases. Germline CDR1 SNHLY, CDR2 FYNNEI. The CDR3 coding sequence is TGTGCCAGCAAGCCTACGGGACAGGGAGGCTACACCTTC. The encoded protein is CASKPTGQGGYTF. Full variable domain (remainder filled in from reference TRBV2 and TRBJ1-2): EPEVTQTPSHQVTQMGQEVILRCVPISNHLYFYWYRQILGQKVEFLVSFYNNEISEKSEIFDDQFSVERPDGSNFTLKIRSTKLEDSAMYFCASKPTGQGGYTFGSGTRLTVV.

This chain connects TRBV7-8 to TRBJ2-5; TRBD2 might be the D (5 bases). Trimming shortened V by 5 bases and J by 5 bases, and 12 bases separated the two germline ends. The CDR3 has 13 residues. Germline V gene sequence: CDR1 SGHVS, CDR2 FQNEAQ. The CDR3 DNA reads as TGTGCCAGCAGCGTCACTAGGAGGGAGACCCAGTACTTC. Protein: CASSVTRRETQYF.

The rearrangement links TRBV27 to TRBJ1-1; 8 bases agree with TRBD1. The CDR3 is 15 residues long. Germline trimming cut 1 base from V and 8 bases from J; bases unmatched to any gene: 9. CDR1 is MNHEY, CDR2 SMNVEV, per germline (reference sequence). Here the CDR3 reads CASSLFQTGGAEAFF. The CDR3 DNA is TGTGCCAGCAGTTTATTTCAAACAGGGGGGGCAGAAGCTTTCTTT.

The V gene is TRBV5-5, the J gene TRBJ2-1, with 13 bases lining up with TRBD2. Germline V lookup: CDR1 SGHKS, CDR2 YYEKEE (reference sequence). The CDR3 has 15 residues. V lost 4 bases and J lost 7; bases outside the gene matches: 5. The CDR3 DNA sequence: TGTGCCAGCAGCCTAGGGACTAGCGGGGCGAATGAGCAGTTCTTC. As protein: CASSLGTSGANEQFF. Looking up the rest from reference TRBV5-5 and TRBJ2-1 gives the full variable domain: DAGVTQSPTHLIKTRGQQVTLRCSPISGHKSVSWYQQVLGQGPQFIFQYYEKEERGRGNFPDRFSARQFPNYSSELNVNALLLGDSALYLCASSLGTSGANEQFFGPGTRLTVL.

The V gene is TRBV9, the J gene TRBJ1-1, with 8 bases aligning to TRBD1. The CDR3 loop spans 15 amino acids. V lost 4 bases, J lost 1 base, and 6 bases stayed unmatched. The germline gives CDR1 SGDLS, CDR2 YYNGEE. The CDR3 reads CASSHRQGSNTEAFF. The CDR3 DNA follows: TGTGCCAGCAGCCACAGACAGGGGTCGAACACTGAAGCTTTCTTT.

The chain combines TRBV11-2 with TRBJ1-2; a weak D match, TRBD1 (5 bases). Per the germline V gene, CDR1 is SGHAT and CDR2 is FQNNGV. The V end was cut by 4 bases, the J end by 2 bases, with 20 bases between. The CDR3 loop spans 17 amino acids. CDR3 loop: CASSSPLGQGVNYGYTF. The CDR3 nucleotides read TGTGCCAGCAGCTCCCCCTTAGGGCAGGGAGTGAACTATGGCTACACCTTC. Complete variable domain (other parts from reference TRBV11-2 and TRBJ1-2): EAGVAQSPRYKIIEKRQSVAFWCNPISGHATLYWYQQILGQGPKLLIQFQNNGVVDDSQLPKDRFSAERLKGVDSTLKIQPAKLEDSAVYLCASSSPLGQGVNYGYTFGSGTRLTVV.

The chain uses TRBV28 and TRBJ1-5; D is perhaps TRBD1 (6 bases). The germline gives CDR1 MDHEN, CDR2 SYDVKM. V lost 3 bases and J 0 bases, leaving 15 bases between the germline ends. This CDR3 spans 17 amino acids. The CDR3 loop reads CASSFTGIAASNQPQHF. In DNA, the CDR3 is TGTGCCAGCAGTTTTACAGGGATAGCTGCTAGCAATCAGCCCCAGCATTTT.

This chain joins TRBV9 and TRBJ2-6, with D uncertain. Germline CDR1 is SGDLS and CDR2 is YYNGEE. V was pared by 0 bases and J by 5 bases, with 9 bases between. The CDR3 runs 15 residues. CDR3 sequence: CASSVGARRANVLTF. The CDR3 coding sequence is TGTGCCAGCAGCGTAGGTGCCAGGAGGGCCAACGTCCTGACTTTC.

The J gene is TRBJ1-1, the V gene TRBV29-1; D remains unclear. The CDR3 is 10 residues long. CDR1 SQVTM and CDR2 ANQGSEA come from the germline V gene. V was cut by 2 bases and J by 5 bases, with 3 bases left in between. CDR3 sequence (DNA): TGCAGCGTTGAATGGACTGAAGCTTTCTTT. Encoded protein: CSVEWTEAFF.

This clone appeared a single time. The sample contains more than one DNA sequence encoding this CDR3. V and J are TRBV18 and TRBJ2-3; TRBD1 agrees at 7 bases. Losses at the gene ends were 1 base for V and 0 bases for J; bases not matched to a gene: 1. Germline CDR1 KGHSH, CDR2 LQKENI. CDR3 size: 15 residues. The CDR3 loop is CASSPRRGSTDTQYF. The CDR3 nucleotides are TGTGCCAGCTCACCACGCAGGGGGAGCACAGATACGCAGTATTTT.

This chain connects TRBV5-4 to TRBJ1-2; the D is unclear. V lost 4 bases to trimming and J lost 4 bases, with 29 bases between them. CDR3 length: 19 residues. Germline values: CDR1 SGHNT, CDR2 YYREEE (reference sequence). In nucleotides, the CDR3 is TGTGCCAGCAGCCTACTACAATCCACGGACCAACCTTGGGGCTATGGCTACACCTTC. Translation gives CASSLLQSTDQPWGYGYTF.

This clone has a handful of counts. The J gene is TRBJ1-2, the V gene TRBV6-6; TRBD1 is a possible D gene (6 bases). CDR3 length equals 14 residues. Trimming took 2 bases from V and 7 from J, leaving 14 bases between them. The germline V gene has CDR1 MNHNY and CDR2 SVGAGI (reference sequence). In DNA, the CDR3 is TGTGCCAGCAGTTACACCGGGACATCGGGTGGCTACACCTTC. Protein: CASSYTGTSGGYTF.